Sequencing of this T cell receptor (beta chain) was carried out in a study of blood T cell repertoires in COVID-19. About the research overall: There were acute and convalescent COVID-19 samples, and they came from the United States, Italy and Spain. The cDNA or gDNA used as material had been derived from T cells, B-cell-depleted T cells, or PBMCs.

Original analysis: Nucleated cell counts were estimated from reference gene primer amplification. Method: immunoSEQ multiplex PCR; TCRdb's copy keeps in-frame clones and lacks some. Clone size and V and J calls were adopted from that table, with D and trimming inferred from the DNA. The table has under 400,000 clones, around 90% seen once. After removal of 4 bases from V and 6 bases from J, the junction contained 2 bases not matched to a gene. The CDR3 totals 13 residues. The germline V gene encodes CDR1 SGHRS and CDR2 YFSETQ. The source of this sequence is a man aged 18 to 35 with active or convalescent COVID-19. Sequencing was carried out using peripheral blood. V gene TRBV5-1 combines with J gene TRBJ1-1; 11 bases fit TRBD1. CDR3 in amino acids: CASSRDRGSEAFF. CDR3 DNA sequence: TGCGCCAGCAGCCGGGACAGGGGGTCTGAAGCTTTCTTT.